The 6 T cell receptor beta chains below come from one sample, sequenced in a study of T-cell reconstitution after alpha-beta-depleted transplantation in children. Preparation of the TCRbeta library was carried out with unique molecular identifiers. TCRdb recomputed calls from the PCR reads with MiXCR, one row per CDR3 protein. Among 800,000 to 1,000,000 distinct CDR3 sequences, roughly 31% were seen once, and the ten largest hold 28%. This material consisted of PBMCs, mostly from graft donor cells, taken 360 days after TCRalphabeta/CD19-depleted stem cell transplant. Receptors originate from a boy under two years old who had a stem cell transplant for SCID, so the T cells may come from the graft donor.

The chain employs TRBV7-9 and TRBJ2-1, with a possible D match to TRBD1 (6 bases). Germline V gives CDR1 SEHNR, CDR2 FQNEAQ (reference sequence). CDR3 length: 14 amino acids. V gave up 4 bases and J gave up 9 bases, with 16 bases separating them. The CDR3 here is CASSSEVRGTEQFF. The CDR3, as DNA: TGTGCCAGCAGCTCGGAGGTCAGGGGCACTGAGCAGTTCTTC.

This rearrangement joins TRBV29-1 to TRBJ1-2, with D uncertain. The V end lost 5 bases, the J end lost 1 base, and 11 bases lay between the germline ends. This CDR3 region has 13 residues. Germline V gives CDR1 SQVTM, CDR2 ANQGSEA. Here the CDR3 DNA reads TGCAGCGTTTCGCCTCGCTTTAACTATGGCTACACCTTC. It codes for CSVSPRFNYGYTF.

This clonotype was seen a few times. V and J are TRBV5-1 and TRBJ1-4; a possible D gene is TRBD1 (6 bases). Germline V gene data show CDR1 as SGHRS and CDR2 as YFSETQ. V lost 7 bases, J lost 4 bases, and 14 bases lay in between. The CDR3 is made up of 14 amino acids. CDR3 in amino acids: CASGDGQSNEKLFF. The CDR3 DNA sequence: TGCGCCAGCGGGGATGGACAGAGTAATGAAAAACTGTTTTTT.

This clonotype was picked up a small number of times. The V call is TRBV7-9, the J call TRBJ2-1, with D tentatively TRBD2 (6 bases). V was clipped by 1 base and J by 9 bases, with 13 bases between them. The CDR3 is 14 amino acids. Germline values: CDR1 SEHNR, CDR2 FQNEAQ (reference sequence). The CDR3: CASSLGGLGGEQFF. The CDR3, as DNA: TGTGCCAGCAGCTTAGGGGGACTGGGCGGTGAGCAGTTCTTC.

The rearrangement links TRBV24-1 to TRBJ2-7; D is ambiguous. Looked up from germline, CDR1 is KGHDR and CDR2 is SFDVKD. The CDR3 has 16 residues. The ends were cut back, 0 bases at V and 3 bases at J, with 14 bases in the middle. CDR3 DNA sequence: TGTGCCACCAGTGATTTGGCCCCGCATACGTTCTACGAGCAGTACTTC. Amino acids: CATSDLAPHTFYEQYF.

V is TRBV11-2 and J is TRBJ2-5; TRBD2 aligns across 7 bases. Germline CDR1 and CDR2: SGHAT and FQNNGV. Trimming took 2 bases from V and 0 from J; bases not matched to a gene: 12. CDR3 size: 18 residues. The CDR3 DNA reads as TGTGCCAGCAGCTTATATACAGCGGGGCTCTCCTACCAAGAGACCCAGTACTTC. Translating gives CASSLYTAGLSYQETQYF.